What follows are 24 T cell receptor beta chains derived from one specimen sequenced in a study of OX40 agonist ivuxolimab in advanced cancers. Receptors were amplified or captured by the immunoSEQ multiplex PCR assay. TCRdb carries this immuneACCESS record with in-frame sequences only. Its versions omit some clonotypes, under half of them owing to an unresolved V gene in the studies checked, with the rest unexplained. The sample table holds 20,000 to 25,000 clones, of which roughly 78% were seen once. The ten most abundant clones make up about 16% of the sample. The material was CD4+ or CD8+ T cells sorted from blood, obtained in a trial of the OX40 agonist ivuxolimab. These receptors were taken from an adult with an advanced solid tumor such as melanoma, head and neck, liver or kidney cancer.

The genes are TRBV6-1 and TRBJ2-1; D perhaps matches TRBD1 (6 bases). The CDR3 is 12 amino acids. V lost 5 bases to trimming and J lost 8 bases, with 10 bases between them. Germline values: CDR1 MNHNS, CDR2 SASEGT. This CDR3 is CASSTRGDEQFF. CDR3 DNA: TGTGCCAGCAGTACCAGGGGCGATGAGCAGTTCTTC.

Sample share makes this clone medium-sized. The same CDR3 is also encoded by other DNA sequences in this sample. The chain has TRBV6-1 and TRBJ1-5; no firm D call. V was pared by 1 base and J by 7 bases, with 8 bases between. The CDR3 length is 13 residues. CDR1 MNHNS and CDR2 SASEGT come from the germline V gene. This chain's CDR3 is CASSEGPGQPQHF. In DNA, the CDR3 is TGTGCCAGCAGTGAAGGTCCAGGACAGCCCCAGCATTTT.

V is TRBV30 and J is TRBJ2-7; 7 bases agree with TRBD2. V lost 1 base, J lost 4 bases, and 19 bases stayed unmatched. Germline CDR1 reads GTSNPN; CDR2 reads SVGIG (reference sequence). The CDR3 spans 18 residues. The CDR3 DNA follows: TGTGCCTGGAGTGACCCCCTTAGGAGAGCGGGGCTGACGTACGAGCAGTACTTC. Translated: CAWSDPLRRAGLTYEQYF.

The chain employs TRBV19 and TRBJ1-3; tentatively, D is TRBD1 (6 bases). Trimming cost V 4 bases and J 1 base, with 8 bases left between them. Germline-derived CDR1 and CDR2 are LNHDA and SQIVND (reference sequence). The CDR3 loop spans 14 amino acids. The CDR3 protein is CASSKQGSGNTIYF. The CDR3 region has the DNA TGTGCCAGTAGTAAACAGGGATCTGGAAACACCATATATTTT.

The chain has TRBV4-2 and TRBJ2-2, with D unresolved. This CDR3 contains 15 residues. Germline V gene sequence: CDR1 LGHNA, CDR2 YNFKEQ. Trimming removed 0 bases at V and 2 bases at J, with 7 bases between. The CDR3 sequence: CASSQDRFNTGELFF. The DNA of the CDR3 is TGTGCCAGCAGCCAAGACAGATTCAACACCGGGGAGCTGTTTTTT.

CDR3 in DNA: TGTGCCAGCAGCCTCCTAGGAGGGGGGAGAAGTGAGACCCAGTACTTC. This codes for CASSLLGGGRSETQYF. This chain links TRBV11-2 with TRBJ2-5; D is possibly TRBD1 or TRBD2 (6 bases each). Germline V gene sequence: CDR1 SGHAT, CDR2 FQNNGV. The germline V and J ends were trimmed by 5 bases and 5 bases, with 21 bases remaining between them. The CDR3 has 16 amino acids.

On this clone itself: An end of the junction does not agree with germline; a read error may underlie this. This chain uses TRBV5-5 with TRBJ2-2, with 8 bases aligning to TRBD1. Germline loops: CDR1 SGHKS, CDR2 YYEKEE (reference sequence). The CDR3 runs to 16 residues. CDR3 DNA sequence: TGTGCCAGCAGTTTGGAGGACAGGGCGAACACCGGGGAGCTGTTTTTT. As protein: CASSLEDRANTGELFF.

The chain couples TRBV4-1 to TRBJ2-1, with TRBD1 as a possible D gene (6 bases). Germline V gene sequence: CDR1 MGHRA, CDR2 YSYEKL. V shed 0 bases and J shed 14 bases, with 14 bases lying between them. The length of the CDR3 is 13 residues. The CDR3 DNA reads TGCGCCAGCAGCCAAGATCCAGGGGCTCGTGAGTTCTTC. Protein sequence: CASSQDPGAREFF.

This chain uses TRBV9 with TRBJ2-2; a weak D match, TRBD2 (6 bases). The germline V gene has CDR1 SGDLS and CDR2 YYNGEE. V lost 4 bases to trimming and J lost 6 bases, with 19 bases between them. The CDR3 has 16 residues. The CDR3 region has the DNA TGTGCCAGCAGCCCGCGGGACCGTGCGGTCCCCGGGGAGCTGTTTTTT. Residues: CASSPRDRAVPGELFF.

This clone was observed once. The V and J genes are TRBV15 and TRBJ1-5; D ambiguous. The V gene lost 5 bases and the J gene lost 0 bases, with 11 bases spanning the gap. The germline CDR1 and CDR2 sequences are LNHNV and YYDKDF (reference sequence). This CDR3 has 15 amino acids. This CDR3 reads CATSLTDYSNQPQHF. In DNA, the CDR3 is TGTGCCACCAGCTTAACAGATTATAGCAATCAGCCCCAGCATTTT.

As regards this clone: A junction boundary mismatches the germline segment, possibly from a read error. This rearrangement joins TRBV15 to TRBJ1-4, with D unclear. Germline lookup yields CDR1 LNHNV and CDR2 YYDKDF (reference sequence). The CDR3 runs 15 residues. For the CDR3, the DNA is TGTACCACCAGCAGTACCAGCGCAACTAATGAAAAACTGTTTTTT. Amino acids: CTTSSTSATNEKLFF.

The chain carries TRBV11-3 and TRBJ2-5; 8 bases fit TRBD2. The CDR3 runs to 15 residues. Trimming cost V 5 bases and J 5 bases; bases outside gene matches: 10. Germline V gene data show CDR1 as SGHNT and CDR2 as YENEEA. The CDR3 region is CASSPSGGGRETQYF. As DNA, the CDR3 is TGTGCCAGCAGCCCTTCGGGGGGGGGTAGGGAGACCCAGTACTTC.

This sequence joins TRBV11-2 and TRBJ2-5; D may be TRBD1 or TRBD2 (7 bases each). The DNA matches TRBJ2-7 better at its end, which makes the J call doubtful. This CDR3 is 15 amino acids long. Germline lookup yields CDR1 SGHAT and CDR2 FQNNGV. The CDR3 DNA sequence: TGTGCCAGCAGCTCTAACTCAGGGGGGGCCTACGAGCAGTACTTC. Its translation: CASSSNSGGAYEQYF.

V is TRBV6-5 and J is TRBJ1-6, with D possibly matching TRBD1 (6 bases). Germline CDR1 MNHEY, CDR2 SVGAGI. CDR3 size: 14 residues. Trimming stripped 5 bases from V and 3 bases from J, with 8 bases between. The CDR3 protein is CASSPGVYNSPLHF. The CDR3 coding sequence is TGTGCCAGCAGTCCAGGGGTCTATAATTCACCCCTCCACTTT.

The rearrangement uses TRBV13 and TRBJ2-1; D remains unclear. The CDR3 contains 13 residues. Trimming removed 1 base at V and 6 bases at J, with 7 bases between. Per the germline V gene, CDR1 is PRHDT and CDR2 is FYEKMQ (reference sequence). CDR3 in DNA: TGTGCCAGCAGCTTAGAGGTTGGCAATGAGCAGTTCTTC. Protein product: CASSLEVGNEQFF.

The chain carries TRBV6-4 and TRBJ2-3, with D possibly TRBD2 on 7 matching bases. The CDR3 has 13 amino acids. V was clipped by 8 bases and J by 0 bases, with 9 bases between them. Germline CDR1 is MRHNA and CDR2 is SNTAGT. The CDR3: CASGGASTDTQYF. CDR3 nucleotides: TGTGCCAGCGGGGGGGCTAGCACAGATACGCAGTATTTT.

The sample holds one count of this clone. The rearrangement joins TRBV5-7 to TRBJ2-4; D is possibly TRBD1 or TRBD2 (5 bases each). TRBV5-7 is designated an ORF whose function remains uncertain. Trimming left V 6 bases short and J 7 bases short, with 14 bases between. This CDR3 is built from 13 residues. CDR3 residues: CASIGIEGNIQYF. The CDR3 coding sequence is TGTGCCAGCATCGGGATAGAGGGGAACATTCAGTACTTC.

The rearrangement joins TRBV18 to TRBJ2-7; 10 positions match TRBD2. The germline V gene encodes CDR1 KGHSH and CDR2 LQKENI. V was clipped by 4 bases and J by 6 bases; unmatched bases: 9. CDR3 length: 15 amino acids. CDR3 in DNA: TGTGCCAGCTCACTATCTAGCGGGAGATTCGGCGAGCAGTACTTC. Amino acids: CASSLSSGRFGEQYF.

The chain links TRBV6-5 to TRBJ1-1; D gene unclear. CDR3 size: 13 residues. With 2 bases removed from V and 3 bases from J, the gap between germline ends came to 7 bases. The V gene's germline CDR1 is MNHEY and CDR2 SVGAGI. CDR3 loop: CASSYITDTEAFF. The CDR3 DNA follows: TGTGCCAGCAGTTACATAACGGACACTGAAGCTTTCTTT.

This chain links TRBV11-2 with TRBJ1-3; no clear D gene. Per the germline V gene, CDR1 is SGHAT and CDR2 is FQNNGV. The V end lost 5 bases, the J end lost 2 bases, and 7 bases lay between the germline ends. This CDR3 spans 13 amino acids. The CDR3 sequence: CASSHLPGNTIYF. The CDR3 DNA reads TGTGCCAGCAGCCACTTACCTGGAAACACCATATATTTT.

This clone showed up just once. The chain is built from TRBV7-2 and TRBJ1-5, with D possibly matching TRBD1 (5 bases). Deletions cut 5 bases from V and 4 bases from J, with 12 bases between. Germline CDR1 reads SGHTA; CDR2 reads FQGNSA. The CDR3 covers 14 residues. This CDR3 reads CASSPWKGNQPQHF. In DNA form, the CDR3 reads TGTGCCAGCAGCCCTTGGAAGGGGAATCAGCCCCAGCATTTT.

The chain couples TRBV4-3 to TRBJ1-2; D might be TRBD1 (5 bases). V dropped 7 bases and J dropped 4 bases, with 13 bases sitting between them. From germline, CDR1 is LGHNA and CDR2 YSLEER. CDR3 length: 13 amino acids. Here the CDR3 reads CASTYGAGYGYTF. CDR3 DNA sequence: TGCGCCAGCACCTACGGGGCGGGCTATGGCTACACCTTC.

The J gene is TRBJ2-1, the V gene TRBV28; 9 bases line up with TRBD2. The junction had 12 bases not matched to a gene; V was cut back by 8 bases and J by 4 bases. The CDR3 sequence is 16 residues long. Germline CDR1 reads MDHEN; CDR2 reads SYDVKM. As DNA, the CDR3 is TGTGCCAGCTCTCCTTCCGCGGGAGGGAATTACAATGAGCAGTTCTTC. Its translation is CASSPSAGGNYNEQFF.

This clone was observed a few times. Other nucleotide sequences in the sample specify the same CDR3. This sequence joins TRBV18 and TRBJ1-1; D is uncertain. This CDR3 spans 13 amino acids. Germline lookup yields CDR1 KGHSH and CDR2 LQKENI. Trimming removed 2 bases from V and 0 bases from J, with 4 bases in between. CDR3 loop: CASSPGLNTEAFF. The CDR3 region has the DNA TGTGCCAGCTCACCAGGATTGAACACTGAAGCTTTCTTT.